The following is a T cell receptor beta chain sequence with its context. What it binds is not known. V was pared by 5 bases and J by 7 bases, with 8 bases between. Germline loops: CDR1 SGHTA, CDR2 FQGNSA. The CDR3 spans 12 residues. The data were taken from a study of vaccination and CD4 T cells after COVID-19. Treatment reported: roughly 10-day PBMC culture with coronavirus spike peptide pools or control peptides (ViraFEST assay). Sequencing of DNA taken from cultured CD4+ T cells relied on the Oncomine TCR Beta short-read assay. The template was genomic DNA from cultured CD4+ T cells. Each CDR3 protein gets one entry after TCRdb re-called the PCR reads with MiXCR. The data show 9,000 to 15,000 distinct CDR3 sequences, 55% to 60% seen once.

This receptor was taken from a human donor who had recovered from COVID-19. Material: CD4+ T cells from blood, cultured in vitro. This chain connects TRBV7-2 to TRBJ2-2, with D perhaps TRBD2 (5 bases). The CDR3 loop is CASSGEYGELFF. The CDR3 bases are TGTGCCAGCAGCGGGGAGTACGGGGAGCTGTTTTTT.